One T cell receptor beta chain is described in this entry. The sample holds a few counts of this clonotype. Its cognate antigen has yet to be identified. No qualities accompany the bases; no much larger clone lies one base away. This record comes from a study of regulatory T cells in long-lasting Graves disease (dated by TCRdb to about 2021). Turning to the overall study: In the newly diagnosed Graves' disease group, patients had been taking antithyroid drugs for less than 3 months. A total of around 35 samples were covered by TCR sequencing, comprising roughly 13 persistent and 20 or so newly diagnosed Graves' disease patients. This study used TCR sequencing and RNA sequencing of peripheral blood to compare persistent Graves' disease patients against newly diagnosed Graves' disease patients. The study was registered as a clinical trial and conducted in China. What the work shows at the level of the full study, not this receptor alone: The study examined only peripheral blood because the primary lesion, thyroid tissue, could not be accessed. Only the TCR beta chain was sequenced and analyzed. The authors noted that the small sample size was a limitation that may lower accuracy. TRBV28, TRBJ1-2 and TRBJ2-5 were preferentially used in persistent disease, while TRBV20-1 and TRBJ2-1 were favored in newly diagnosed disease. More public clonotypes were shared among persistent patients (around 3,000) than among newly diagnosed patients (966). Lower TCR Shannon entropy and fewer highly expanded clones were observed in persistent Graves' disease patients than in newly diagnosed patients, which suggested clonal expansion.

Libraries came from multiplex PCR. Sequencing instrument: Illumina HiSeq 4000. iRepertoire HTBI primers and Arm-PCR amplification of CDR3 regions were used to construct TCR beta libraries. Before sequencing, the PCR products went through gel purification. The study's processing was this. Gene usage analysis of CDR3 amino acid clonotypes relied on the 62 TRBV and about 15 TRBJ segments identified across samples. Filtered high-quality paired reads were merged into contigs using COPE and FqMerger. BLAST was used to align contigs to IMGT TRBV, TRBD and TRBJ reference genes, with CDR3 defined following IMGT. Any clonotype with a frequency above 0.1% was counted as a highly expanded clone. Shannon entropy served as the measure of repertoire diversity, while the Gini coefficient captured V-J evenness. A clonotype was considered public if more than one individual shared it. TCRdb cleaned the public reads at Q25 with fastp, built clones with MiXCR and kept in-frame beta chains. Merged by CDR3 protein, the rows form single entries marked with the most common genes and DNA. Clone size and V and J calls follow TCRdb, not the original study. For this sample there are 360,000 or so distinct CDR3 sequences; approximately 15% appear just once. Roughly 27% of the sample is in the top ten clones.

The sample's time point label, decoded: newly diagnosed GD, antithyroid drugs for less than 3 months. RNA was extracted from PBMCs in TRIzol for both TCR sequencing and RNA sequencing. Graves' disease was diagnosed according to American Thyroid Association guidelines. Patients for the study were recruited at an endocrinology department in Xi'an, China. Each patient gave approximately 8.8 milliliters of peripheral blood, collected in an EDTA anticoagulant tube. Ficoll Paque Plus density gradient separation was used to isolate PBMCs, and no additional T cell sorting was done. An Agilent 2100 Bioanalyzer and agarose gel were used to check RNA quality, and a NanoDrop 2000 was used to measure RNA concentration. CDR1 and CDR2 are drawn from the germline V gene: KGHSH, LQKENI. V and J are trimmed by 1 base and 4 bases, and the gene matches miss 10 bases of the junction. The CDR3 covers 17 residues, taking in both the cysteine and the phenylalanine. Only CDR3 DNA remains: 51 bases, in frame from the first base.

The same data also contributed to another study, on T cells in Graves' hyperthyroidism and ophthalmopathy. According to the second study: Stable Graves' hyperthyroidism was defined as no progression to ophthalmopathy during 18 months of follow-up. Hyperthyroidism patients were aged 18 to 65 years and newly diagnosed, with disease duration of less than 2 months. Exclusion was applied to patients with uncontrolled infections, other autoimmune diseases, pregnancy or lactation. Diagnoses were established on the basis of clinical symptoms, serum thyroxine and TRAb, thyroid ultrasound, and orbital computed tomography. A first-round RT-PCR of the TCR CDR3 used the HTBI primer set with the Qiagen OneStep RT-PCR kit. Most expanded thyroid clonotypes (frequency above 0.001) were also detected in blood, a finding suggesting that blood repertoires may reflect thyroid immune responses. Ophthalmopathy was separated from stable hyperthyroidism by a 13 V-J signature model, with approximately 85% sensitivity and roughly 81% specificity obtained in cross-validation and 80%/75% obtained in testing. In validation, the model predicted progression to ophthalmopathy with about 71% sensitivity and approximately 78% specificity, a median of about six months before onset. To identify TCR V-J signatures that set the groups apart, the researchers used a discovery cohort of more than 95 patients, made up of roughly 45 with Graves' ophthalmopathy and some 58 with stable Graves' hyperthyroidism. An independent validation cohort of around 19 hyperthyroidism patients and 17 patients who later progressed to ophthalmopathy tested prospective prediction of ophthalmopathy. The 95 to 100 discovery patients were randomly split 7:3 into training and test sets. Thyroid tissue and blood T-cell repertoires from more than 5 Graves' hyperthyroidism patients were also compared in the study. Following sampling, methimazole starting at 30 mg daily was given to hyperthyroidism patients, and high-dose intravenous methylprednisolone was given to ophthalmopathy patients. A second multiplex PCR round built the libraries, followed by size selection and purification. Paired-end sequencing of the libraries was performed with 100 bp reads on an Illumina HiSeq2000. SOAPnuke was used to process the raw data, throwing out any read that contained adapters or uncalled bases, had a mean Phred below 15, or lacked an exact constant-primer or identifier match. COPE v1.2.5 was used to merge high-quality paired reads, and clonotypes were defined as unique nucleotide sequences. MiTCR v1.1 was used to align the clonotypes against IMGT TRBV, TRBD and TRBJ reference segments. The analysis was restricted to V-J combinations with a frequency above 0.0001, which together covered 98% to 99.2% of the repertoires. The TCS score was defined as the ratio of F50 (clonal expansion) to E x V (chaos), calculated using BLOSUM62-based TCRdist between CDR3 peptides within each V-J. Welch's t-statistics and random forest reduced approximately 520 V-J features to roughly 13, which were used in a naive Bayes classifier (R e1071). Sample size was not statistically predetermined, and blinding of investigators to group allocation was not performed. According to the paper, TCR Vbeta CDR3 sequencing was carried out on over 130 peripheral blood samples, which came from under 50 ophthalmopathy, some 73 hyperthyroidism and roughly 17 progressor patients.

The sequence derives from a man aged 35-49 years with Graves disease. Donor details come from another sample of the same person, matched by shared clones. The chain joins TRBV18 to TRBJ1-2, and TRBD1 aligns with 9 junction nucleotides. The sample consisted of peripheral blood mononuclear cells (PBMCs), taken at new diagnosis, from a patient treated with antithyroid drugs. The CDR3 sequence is CASSPRDRGTALYGYTF. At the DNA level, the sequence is TGTGCCAGCTCACCACGTGACAGGGGGACCGCTCTCTATGGCTACACCTTC.